Sequencing of this T cell receptor (beta chain) was carried out in a study of blood T cell repertoires in COVID-19. Study background: T cells, B-cell-depleted T cells, or PBMCs supplied cDNA or gDNA.

Study processing details: Estimates of nucleated cell counts were drawn from the amplification of reference gene primers. Sequenced by immunoSEQ multiplex PCR; TCRdb stores in-frame clones only, minus some. That table supplies the V and J calls and clone size; D and trimming were determined from the DNA. This sample yields some 240,000 clones, of which 89% are seen a single time; roughly 5% belongs to the top ten. Sequenced: peripheral blood. The receptor was derived from a woman in her thirties or forties who had recovered from COVID-19.

CDR3 nucleotides: TGTGCCAGCAGCCCTAGACAGGGGCTTAATTCACCCCTCCACTTT. It translates to CASSPRQGLNSPLHF. The chain couples TRBV7-9 to TRBJ1-6; 8 bases are a match to TRBD1. Germline CDR1 SEHNR, CDR2 FQNEAQ (reference sequence). V trimming: 5 bases; J trimming: 6 bases; junction bases outside the gene matches: 6. This CDR3 has 15 amino acids.